Only one count was recorded for the clone carrying this TCR beta chain. Its antigen is currently unknown. Germline assignment: CDR1 SGHNT and CDR2 YYREEE (reference sequence). The CDR3 has 16 residues. Trimming shortened V by 1 base and J by 4 bases, and 17 bases separated the two germline ends. Source study methods: Junction-only sequences without quality scores were provided by ImmunoSEQ, so filtering was different. Generated by immunoSEQ multiplex PCR, the TCRdb table keeps only in-frame clones and is missing some. That table supplies the V and J calls and clone size; D and trimming were determined from the DNA. The sample lists some 2.3 million clones, just over 90% occurring once. The data stem from a study of shared clonotypes between healthy human individuals. Overall study findings and caveats: In contrast to clonotypes shared by all four donors, non-shared clonotypes had lower generation probabilities.

The study separated CD4+ cells into CD45RA+ naive and CD45RA-negative memory subsets. This receptor was taken from a man between 18 and 29 years old in good health. Some clones in this sample may be carry-over from other donors' samples. This chain uses TRBV5-4 with TRBJ2-5; D is unclear. The sample was naive CD4+ T cells from PBMCs. Subset specified: CD45RA+ positively selected. Here the CDR3 DNA reads TGTGCCAGCAGCTTGCTCTTTGTGGGTCGAGGAGAGACCCAGTACTTC. This encodes CASSLLFVGRGETQYF. The whole variable domain, filled in from reference TRBV5-4 and TRBJ2-5, reads ETGVTQSPTHLIKTRGQQVTLRCSSQSGHNTVSWYQQALGQGPQFIFQYYREEENGRGNFPPRFSGLQFPNYSSELNVNALELDDSALYLCASSLLFVGRGETQYFGPGTRLLVL.